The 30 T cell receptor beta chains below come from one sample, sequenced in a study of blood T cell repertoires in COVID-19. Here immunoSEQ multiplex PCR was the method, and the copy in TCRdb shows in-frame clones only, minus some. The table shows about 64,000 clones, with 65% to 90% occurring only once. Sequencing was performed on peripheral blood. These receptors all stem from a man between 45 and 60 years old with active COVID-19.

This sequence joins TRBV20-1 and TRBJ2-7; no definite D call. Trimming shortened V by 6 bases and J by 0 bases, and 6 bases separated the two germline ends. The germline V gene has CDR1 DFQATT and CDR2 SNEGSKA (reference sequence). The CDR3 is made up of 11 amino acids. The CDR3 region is CSAWSSYEQYF. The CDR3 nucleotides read TGCAGTGCCTGGAGCTCCTACGAGCAGTACTTC.

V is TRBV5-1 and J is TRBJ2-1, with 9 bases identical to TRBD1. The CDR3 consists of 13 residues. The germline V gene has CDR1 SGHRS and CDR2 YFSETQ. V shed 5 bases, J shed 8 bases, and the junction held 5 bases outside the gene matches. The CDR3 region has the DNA TGCGCCAGCAGACAGGGGGCGGGGGATGAGCAGTTCTTC. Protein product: CASRQGAGDEQFF.

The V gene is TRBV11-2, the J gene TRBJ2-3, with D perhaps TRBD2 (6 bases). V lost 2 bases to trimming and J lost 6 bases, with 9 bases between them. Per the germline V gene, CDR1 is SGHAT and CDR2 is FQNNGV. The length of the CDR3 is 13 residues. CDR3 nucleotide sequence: TGTGCCAGCAGCTTATCTGCGGGGGATACGCAGTATTTT. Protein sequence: CASSLSAGDTQYF.

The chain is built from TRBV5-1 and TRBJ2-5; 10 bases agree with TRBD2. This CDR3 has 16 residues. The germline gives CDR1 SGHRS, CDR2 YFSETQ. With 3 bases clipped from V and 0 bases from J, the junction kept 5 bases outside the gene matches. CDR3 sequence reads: CASSSRTSGHQETQYF. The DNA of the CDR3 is TGCGCCAGCAGCTCCCGGACTAGCGGACACCAAGAGACCCAGTACTTC.

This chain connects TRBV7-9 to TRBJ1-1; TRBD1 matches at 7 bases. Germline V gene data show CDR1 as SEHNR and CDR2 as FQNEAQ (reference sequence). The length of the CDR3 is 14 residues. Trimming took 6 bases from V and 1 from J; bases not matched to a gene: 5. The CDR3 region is CASRRTGQNTEAFF. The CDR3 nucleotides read TGTGCCAGCAGGAGGACAGGACAGAACACTGAAGCTTTCTTT.

CDR3 DNA sequence: TGCGCCAGCAGCTTGGCGGGACTAGCGGGGTACGAGCAGTACTTC. The encoded protein is CASSLAGLAGYEQYF. This chain joins TRBV5-1 and TRBJ2-7, with TRBD2 matching 13 bases. The junction had 1 base not matched to a gene; V was cut back by 0 bases and J by 4 bases. CDR1 and CDR2 from the germline V gene are SGHRS and YFSETQ. This CDR3 comprises 15 residues.

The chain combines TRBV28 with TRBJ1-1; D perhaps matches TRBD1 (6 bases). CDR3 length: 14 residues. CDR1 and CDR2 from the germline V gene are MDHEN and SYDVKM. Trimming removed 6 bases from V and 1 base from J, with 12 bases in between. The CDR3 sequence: CASSRGGANTEAFF. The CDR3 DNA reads TGTGCCAGCAGCCGAGGGGGGGCGAACACTGAAGCTTTCTTT.

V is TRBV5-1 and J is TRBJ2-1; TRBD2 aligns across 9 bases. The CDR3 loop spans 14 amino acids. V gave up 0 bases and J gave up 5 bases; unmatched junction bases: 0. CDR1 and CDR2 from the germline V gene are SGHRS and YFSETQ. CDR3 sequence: CASSLGGRDNEQFF. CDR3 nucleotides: TGCGCCAGCAGCTTGGGCGGGAGGGACAATGAGCAGTTCTTC.

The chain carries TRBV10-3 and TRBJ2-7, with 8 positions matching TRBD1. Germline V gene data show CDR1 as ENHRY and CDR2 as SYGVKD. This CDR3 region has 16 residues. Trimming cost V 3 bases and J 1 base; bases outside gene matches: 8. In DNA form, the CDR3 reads TGTGCCATCAGTGATAACGCGGGGACAGGTTCCTACGAGCAGTACTTC. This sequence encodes CAISDNAGTGSYEQYF.

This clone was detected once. CDR3 nucleotide sequence: TGTGCCACCAGCAGAGATTGGGCAAAACGGATAACCTACGAGCAGTACTTC. This translates into CATSRDWAKRITYEQYF. V is TRBV15 and J is TRBJ2-7; no clear D. The CDR3 runs to 17 residues. The germline V gene encodes CDR1 LNHNV and CDR2 YYDKDF (reference sequence). The V and J ends lost 0 bases and 2 bases respectively, with 17 bases between them.

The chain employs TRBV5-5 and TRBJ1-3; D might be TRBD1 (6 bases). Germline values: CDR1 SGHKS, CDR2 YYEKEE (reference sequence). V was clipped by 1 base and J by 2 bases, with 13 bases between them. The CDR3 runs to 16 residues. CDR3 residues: CASSLSHREAGNTIYF. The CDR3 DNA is TGTGCCAGCAGCTTGTCCCACAGGGAAGCTGGAAACACCATATATTTT.

The DNA of the CDR3 is TGTGCCAGCTCGGGACTAGCGGGAGGAGAGACCCAGTACTTC. Its protein is CASSGLAGGETQYF. The V gene is TRBV2, the J gene TRBJ2-5, with 15 positions matching TRBD2. Germline CDR1 is SNHLY and CDR2 is FYNNEI. The CDR3 spans 14 residues. Trimming at V came to 8 bases and at J to 4 bases, leaving 2 bases not matched to a gene.

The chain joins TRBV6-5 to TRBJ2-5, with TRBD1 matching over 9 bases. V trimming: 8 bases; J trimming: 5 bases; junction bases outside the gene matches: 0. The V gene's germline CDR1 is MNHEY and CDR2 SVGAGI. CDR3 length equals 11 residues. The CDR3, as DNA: TGTGCCAGCGGACAGGGGGAGACCCAGTACTTC. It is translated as CASGQGETQYF.

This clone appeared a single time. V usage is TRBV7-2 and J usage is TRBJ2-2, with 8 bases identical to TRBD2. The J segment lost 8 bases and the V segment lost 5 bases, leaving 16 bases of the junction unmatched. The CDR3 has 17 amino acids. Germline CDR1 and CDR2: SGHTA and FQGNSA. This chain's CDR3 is CASSEQSGSGGKGELFF. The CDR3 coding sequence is TGTGCCAGCAGCGAGCAAAGCGGGAGTGGGGGGAAAGGGGAGCTGTTTTTT.

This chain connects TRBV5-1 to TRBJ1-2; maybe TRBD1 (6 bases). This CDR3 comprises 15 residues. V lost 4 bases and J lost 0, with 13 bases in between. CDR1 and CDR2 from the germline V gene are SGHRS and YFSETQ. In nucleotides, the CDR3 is TGCGCCAGCAGCCTGGCGGGGACAACTAACTATGGCTACACCTTC. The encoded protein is CASSLAGTTNYGYTF.

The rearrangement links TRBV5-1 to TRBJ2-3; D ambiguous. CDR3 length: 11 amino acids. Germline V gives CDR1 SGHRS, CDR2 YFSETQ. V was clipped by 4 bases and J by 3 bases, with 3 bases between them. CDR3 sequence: CASSLTDTQYF. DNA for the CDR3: TGCGCCAGCAGCCTGACAGATACGCAGTATTTT.

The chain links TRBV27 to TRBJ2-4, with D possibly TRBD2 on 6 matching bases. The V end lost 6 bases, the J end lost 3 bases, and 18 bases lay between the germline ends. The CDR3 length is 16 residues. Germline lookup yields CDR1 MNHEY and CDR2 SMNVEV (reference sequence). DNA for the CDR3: TGTGCCAGCAGGGGACTGGTGGGACGAAACAAAAACATTCAGTACTTC. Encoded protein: CASRGLVGRNKNIQYF.

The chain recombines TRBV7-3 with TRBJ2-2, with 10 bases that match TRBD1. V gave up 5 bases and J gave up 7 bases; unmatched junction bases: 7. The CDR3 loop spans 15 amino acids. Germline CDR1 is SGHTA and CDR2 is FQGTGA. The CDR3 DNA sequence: TGTGCCAGCAGCCCTAGGACAGGGGGTATCGGGGAGCTGTTTTTT. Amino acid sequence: CASSPRTGGIGELFF.

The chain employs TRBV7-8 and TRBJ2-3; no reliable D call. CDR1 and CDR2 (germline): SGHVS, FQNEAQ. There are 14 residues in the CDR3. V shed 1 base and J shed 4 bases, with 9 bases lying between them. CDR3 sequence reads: CASSLVSVADTQYF. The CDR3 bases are TGTGCCAGCAGCTTAGTAAGCGTGGCAGATACGCAGTATTTT.

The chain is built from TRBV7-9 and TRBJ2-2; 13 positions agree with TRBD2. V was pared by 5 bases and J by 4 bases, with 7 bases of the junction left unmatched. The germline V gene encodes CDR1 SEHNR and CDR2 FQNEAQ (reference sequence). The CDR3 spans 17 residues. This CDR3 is CASSILAGGPGTGELFF. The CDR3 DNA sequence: TGTGCCAGCAGCATACTAGCGGGAGGGCCGGGCACCGGGGAGCTGTTTTTT.

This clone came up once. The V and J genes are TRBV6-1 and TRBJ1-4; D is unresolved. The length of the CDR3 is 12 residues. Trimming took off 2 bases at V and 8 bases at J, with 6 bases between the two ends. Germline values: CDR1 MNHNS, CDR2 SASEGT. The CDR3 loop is CASSEWAEKLFF. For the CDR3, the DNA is TGTGCCAGCAGTGAATGGGCAGAAAAACTGTTTTTT.

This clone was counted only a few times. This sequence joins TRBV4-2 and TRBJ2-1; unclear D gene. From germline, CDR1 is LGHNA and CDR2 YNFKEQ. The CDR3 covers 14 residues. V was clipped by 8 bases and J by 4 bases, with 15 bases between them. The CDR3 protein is CASRGAEPYNEQFF. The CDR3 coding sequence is TGTGCCAGCCGCGGAGCCGAGCCGTACAATGAGCAGTTCTTC.

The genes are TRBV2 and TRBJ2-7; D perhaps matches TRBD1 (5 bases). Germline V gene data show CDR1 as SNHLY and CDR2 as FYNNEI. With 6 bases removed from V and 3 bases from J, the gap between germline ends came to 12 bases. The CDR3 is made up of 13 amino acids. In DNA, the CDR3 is TGTGCCAGCAGAACTGGACAAAACTACGAGCAGTACTTC. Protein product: CASRTGQNYEQYF.

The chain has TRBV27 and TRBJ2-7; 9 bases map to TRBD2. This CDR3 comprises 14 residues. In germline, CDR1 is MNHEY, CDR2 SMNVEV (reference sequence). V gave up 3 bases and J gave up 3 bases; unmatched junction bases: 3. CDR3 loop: CASSLKRGDYEQYF. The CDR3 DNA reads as TGTGCCAGCAGTTTGAAGCGGGGGGACTACGAGCAGTACTTC.

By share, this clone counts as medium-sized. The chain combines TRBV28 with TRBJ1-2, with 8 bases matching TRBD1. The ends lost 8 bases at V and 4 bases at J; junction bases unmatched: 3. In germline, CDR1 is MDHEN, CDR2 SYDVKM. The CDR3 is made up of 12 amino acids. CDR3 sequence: CASGDRSYGYTF. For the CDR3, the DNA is TGTGCCAGCGGGGACAGGAGCTATGGCTACACCTTC.

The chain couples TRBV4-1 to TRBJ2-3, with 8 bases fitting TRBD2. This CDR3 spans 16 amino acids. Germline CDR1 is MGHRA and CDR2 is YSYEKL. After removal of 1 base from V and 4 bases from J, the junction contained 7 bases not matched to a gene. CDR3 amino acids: CASSQGLAGKSDTQYF. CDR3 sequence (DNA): TGCGCCAGCAGCCAAGGATTAGCGGGGAAGTCAGATACGCAGTATTTT.

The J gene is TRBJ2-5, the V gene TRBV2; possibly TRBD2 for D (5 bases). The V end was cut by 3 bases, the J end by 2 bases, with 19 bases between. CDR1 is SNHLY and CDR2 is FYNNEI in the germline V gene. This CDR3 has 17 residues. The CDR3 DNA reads TGTGCCAGCAGTGATGAATCCCCCTCGAGGGCACAAGAGACCCAGTACTTC. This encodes CASSDESPSRAQETQYF.

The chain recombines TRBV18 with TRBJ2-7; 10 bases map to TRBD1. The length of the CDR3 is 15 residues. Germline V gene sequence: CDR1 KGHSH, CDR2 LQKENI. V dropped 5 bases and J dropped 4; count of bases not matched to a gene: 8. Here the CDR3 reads CASSAGDRGYYEQYF. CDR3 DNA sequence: TGTGCCAGCTCAGCGGGGGACAGGGGTTATTACGAGCAGTACTTC.

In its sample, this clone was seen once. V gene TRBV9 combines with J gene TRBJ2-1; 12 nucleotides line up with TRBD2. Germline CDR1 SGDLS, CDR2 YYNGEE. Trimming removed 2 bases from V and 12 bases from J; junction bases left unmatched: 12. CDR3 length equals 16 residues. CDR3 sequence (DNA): TGTGCCAGCAGCGTTAGACTAGCGGGAGTCTTAGAGGGGCAGTTCTTC. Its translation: CASSVRLAGVLEGQFF.

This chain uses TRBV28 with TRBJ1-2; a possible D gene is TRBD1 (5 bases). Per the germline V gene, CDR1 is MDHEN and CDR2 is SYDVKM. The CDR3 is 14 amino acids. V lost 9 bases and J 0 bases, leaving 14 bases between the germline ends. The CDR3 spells CASATGFANYGYTF. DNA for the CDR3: TGTGCCAGTGCCACAGGCTTCGCTAACTATGGCTACACCTTC.